This is a list of T cell receptor beta chains from one sample in a study of T cells in localized non-small cell lung cancer. This table comes from immunoSEQ multiplex PCR, and its TCRdb copy is limited to in-frame clones, with some not included. The repertoire holds tens of thousands of clones, with about nine tenths as singletons. Here the sequenced sample was peripheral blood, taken before any cancer treatment. The receptors shown here come from a woman aged 35 to 75 with stage I lung adenocarcinoma. Each CDR3 is given with its conserved first and last residue. A D gene is named only where the DNA matches it firmly.

TRBJ2-7 . TRBV5-4 CASSLNNYEQYF
TRBJ1-5 . TRBV4-1 CASSQDQAQGFRPQHF
TRBJ2-7 . TRBV5-1 CASSLEPLMGANIHGEQYF
TRBJ2-5 . TRBV10-2 CASSEGLLQETQYF
TRBJ1-4 . TRBV2 CASSVRGREKLFF
TRBJ2-3 . TRBV5-8 CASSLRTSTDTQYF
TRBJ1-2 . TRBV10-3 CAISESRGYGYTF
TRBJ1-2 TRBD1 TRBV18 CASSPPRQGYGYTF
TRBJ2-7 . TRBV6-5 CASSYGVEQYF
TRBJ2-3 . TRBV2 CATLLGGGSTDTQYF
TRBJ1-4 . TRBV7-2 CASSLQGRSQEKLFF
TRBJ2-7 . TRBV9 CASSPRRDNYEQYF
TRBJ2-2 . TRBV7-2 CASSSGAGTGELFF
TRBJ2-6 . TRBV6-6 CASNSHSGANVLTF
TRBJ1-2 . TRBV2 CASNPRTASYGYTF
TRBJ2-1 TRBD2 TRBV2 CASSGGLAALEAYNEQFF
TRBJ1-6 . TRBV4-1 CASSQDRVPNSPLHF
TRBJ2-3 . TRBV19 CASSMGWADTQYF
TRBJ1-1 . TRBV11-1 CASSLTVMNTEAFF
TRBJ1-1 TRBD1 TRBV6-5 CASKDRAVSRAAFF
TRBJ2-6 . TRBV7-3 CASSLTVGSGANVLTF
TRBJ1-2 TRBD1 TRBV9 CASSIATGGTRGGYTF
TRBJ2-1 . TRBV10-3 CAIEIAEGNEQFF
TRBJ1-1 . TRBV19 CASSMSPPNTEAFF
TRBJ2-2 TRBD2 TRBV19 CASSRTSGGPNTGELFF
TRBJ2-1 . TRBV7-8 CASSPRQQRTNEQFF
TRBJ1-2 TRBD1 TRBV18 CASSPLRQGANYGYTF
TRBJ2-7 . TRBV6-6 CASSRPPFNEQYF
TRBJ2-7 . TRBV6-6 CASSYGGWDYEQYF
TRBJ1-1 . TRBV19 CASQGQNTEAFF
TRBJ2-5 . TRBV5-6 CASSLQGSQETQYF
TRBJ1-1 TRBD1 TRBV18 CASSLPQGAGAFF
TRBJ2-6 . TRBV9 CASSVSGVGANVLTF
TRBJ1-3 . TRBV30 CAWGGRGSGNTIYF
TRBJ2-7 TRBD1 TRBV4-2 CASSQDRDRAEQYF
TRBJ1-1 TRBD1 TRBV28 CASSLGQGNTEAFF
TRBJ1-2 TRBD1 TRBV29-1 CSVADRGMGYTF
TRBJ2-3 TRBD2 TRBV7-2 CASSFQRGGSDTQYF
TRBJ1-4 TRBD1 TRBV7-9 CASSVRTGVTNEKLFF
TRBJ2-4 . TRBV2 CASKQSLLAKNIQYF
TRBJ2-1 . TRBV30 CAWSSGTPLNNEQFF
TRBJ1-6 . TRBV10-1 CASSELPGRSPLHF
TRBJ2-7 . TRBV18 CASSMGGGSYEQYF
TRBJ2-1 TRBD2 TRBV7-9 CASSAIAGSSYNEQFF
TRBJ1-1 . TRBV19 CASSQLTGREAFF
TRBJ2-3 . TRBV6-6 CASLRVDTQYF